A selection of T cell receptor beta chains follows, all from one sample in a study of T cells after yellow fever vaccination. TCRdb reanalysed the 5' RACE reads using MiXCR and keeps one entry per CDR3 protein. The data show approximately 330,000 distinct CDR3 sequences, with approximately 13% seen just once and 2.5% to 4% held by the top ten. This specimen consisted of CD4+ T cells sorted from PBMCs, obtained 15 days after the yellow fever booster vaccination. Source of these receptors: a man younger than 35 who received the YFV17D yellow fever vaccine. The conserved cysteine and the conserved F or W are not part of the CDR3 here.

ATSRRQGSTYNSPLH	TRBV15
ASSRGPTGELF	TRBV11-2
ATGTELSYEQY	TRBV6-5
ASSRVNLGSYEQY	TRBV6-5
ASSHLSASQF	TRBV4-1
ASSLNGYEQY	TRBV7-8
ASSSGERGGSYNEQF	TRBV7-6
ASSYSGVDQADTQY	TRBV6-5
ASSPLDPTGELF	TRBV5-1
ASSLGGNWENEQF	TRBV7-3
ASSDSFGETQY	TRBV10-2
ASSLAATDQPQH	TRBV5-6
ASNPVGDSYEQY	TRBV7-2
ASSPRTGSVD	TRBV7-2
ASSYSTHLGYNEQF	TRBV6-5
SARRGFGYT	TRBV20-1